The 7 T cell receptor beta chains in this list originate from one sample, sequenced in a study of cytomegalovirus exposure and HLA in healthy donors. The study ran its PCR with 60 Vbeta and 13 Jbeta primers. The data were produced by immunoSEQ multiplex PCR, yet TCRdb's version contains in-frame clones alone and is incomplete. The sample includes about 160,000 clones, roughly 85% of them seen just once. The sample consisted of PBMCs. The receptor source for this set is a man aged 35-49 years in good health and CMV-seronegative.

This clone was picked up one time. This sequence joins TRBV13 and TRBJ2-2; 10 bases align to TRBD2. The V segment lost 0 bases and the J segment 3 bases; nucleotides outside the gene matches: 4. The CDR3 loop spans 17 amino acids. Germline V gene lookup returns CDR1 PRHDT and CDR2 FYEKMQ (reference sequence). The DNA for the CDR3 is TGTGCCAGCAGCTTAGGGGGGACTAGCGCAGACACCGGGGAGCTGTTTTTT. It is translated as CASSLGGTSADTGELFF.

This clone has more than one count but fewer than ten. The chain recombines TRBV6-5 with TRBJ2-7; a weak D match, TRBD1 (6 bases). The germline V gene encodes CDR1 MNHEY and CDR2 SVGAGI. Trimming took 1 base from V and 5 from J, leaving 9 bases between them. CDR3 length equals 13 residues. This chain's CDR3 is CASSYLQGHEQYF. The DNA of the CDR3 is TGTGCCAGCAGTTACTTACAGGGCCACGAGCAGTACTTC.

The CDR3 region is CASSTPGLASEQYF. The CDR3 nucleotides are TGTGCCAGCAGCACCCCGGGACTAGCATCCGAGCAGTACTTC. The chain employs TRBV5-4 and TRBJ2-7, with TRBD2 identical over 9 bases. The CDR3 length is 14 residues. Trimming took 4 bases from V and 6 from J; bases not matched to a gene: 8. Germline CDR1 and CDR2: SGHNT and YYREEE (reference sequence).

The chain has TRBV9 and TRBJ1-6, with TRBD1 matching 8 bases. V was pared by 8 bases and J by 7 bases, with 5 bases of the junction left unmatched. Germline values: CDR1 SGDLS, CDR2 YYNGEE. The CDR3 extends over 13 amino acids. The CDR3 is CARETGENSPLHF. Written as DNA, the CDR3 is TGTGCCAGGGAGACAGGGGAGAATTCACCCCTCCACTTT.

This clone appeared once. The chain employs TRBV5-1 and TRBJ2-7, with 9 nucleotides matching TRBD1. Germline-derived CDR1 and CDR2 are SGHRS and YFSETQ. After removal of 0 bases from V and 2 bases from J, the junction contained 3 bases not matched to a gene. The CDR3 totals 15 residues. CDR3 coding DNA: TGCGCCAGCAGCTTGGCACAGGGGGCCGCCTACGAGCAGTACTTC. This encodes CASSLAQGAAYEQYF.

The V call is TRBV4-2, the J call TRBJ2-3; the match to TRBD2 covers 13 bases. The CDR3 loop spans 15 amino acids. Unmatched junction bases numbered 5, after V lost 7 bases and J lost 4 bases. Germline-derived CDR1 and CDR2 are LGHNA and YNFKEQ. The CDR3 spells CASTSGLAGADTQYF. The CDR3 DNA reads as TGTGCCAGCACCTCAGGACTAGCGGGAGCAGATACGCAGTATTTT.

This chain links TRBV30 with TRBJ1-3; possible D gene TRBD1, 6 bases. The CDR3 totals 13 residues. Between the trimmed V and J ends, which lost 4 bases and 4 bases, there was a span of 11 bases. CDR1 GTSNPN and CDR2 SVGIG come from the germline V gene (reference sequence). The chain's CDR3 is CAWNLGAGNTIYF. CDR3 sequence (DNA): TGTGCCTGGAATTTGGGGGCGGGAAACACCATATATTTT.